This T cell receptor beta chain was sequenced for a study of metastatic and nonmetastatic thyroid tumors. Patients were all untreated before their thyroid surgery. TCRdb re-called the PCR reads via MiXCR. This table holds 50,000 or so clones, approximately 24% found once. This clone came up many times. Material for sequencing was blood. The receptor was isolated from a male donor with papillary thyroid cancer or a benign thyroid nodule (not recorded which). Some clones in this sample may be carry-over from other donors' samples.

CDR3 sequence: CASSPNRDYYGYTF. The DNA of the CDR3 is TGCGCCAGCAGCCCCAACAGGGATTACTATGGCTACACCTTC. This chain connects TRBV4-1 to TRBJ1-2, with D possibly matching TRBD1 (6 bases). Germline lookup yields CDR1 MGHRA and CDR2 YSYEKL. Trimming cost V 4 bases and J 3 bases, with 12 bases left between them. This CDR3 comprises 14 residues.